This passage covers 21 T cell receptor beta chains from one sample sequenced in a study of post-analysis software for immune sequencing data. Broader study findings: TRBV5-6, TRBV5-1 and TRBV20-1 belonged to a set of a few TRBV segments that were more frequent in patients than controls.

Unique molecular identifiers were carried by the TCR beta cDNA libraries. TCRdb reprocessed the PCR reads via MiXCR and lists one record per CDR3 protein. The repertoire has 750,000 to 900,000 distinct CDR3 sequences, 46% of them found once; the top ten carry roughly 4.9%. No antigens are known for them. Sample: blood. These TCRs come from a girl between 10 and 17 years old with multiple sclerosis.

V usage is TRBV4-2 and J usage is TRBJ1-1, with D possibly TRBD1 on 5 matching bases. The germline V gene encodes CDR1 LGHNA and CDR2 YNFKEQ. This CDR3 has 16 amino acids. V lost 0 bases to trimming and J lost 2 bases, with 13 bases between them. The CDR3 DNA is TGTGCCAGCAGCCAAGACTCGACAGTCAAAAACACTGAAGCTTTCTTT. Amino acid sequence: CASSQDSTVKNTEAFF.

This clonotype has a single count. V usage is TRBV12-3 or TRBV12-4 and J usage is TRBJ1-5; maybe TRBD1 (5 bases). Trimming removed 4 bases from V and 7 bases from J, with 14 bases in between. CDR3 length: 14 residues. CDR3 DNA: TGTGCCAGCAGTTCGGGACCCTCCGGGCAGCCCCAGCATTTT. This encodes CASSSGPSGQPQHF.

This clonotype was counted only a few times. The gene calls are TRBV27 and TRBJ2-7; TRBD1 or TRBD2 may be the D gene (6 bases each). Trimming took off 5 bases at V and 4 bases at J, with 15 bases between the two ends. The CDR3 sequence is 14 residues long. The germline V gene encodes CDR1 MNHEY and CDR2 SMNVEV (reference sequence). This CDR3 reads CASSPRQEGYEQYF. DNA for the CDR3: TGTGCCAGCAGTCCCCGACAGGAGGGATACGAGCAGTACTTC.

This chain connects TRBV7-9 to TRBJ2-5; 12 bases map to TRBD1. Germline V gene data show CDR1 as SEHNR and CDR2 as FQNEAQ (reference sequence). V was clipped by 5 bases and J by 2 bases; unmatched bases: 12. The CDR3 spans 18 residues. CDR3 loop: CASSPSSGTGGFQETQYF. The CDR3 DNA is TGTGCCAGCAGCCCCTCGTCGGGGACAGGGGGCTTTCAAGAGACCCAGTACTTC.

V usage is TRBV3-1 and J usage is TRBJ2-6; a weak D match, TRBD2 (5 bases). There are 17 residues in the CDR3. Germline CDR1 and CDR2: LGHDT and YNNKEL (reference sequence). V gave up 1 base and J gave up 0 bases, with 10 bases separating them. The CDR3 DNA reads as TGTGCCAGCAGCCAAGGAGTCGGGGACTCTGGGGCCAACGTCCTGACTTTC. Protein sequence: CASSQGVGDSGANVLTF. Full variable domain (outside the CDR3, taken from reference TRBV3-1 and TRBJ2-6): DTAVSQTPKYLVTQMGNDKSIKCEQNLGHDTMYWYKQDSKKFLKIMFSYNNKELIINETVPNRFSPKSPDKAHLNLHINSLELGDSAVYFCASSQGVGDSGANVLTFGAGSRLTVL.

The CDR3 nucleotides are TGTGCCAGCAGTGGGTATCAGGGTTCGGGACTAGCGGGAGGCATCCTCTACAATGAGCAGTTCTTC. Its protein is CASSGYQGSGLAGGILYNEQFF. The chain combines TRBV25-1 with TRBJ2-1; 15 nucleotides align to TRBD2. The CDR3 consists of 22 residues. V shed 4 bases and J 3 bases; nucleotides not matched to a gene: 19. Germline V gene sequence: CDR1 MGHDK, CDR2 SYGVNS.

This clonotype was recorded a few times. The chain couples TRBV10-3 to TRBJ2-2; 11 nucleotides match TRBD2. Germline V lookup: CDR1 ENHRY, CDR2 SYGVKD. V was pared by 2 bases and J by 4 bases, with 6 bases of the junction left unmatched. The CDR3 spans 17 residues. CDR3 DNA sequence: TGTGCCATCAGTGAGACTACCGGACTAGCGGGCACCGGGGAGCTGTTTTTT. Protein product: CAISETTGLAGTGELFF.

The chain joins TRBV20-1 to TRBJ2-3; possibly TRBD1 for D (5 bases). The CDR3 is 17 residues long. V lost 4 bases and J lost 9, with 29 bases in between. CDR1 and CDR2 from the germline V gene are DFQATT and SNEGSKA (reference sequence). This chain's CDR3 is CSAIAFMASFSPGTQYF. The CDR3 region has the DNA TGCAGTGCTATTGCTTTTATGGCTAGTTTTTCCCCAGGGACGCAGTATTTT.

The J gene is TRBJ1-5, the V gene TRBV6-2 or TRBV6-3; no clear D gene. This CDR3 has 13 residues. The V gene lost 6 bases and the J gene lost 7 bases, with 13 bases spanning the gap. Per germline, CDR1 MNHEY and CDR2 SVGEGT. CDR3 DNA sequence: TGTGCCAGCAGCTCTACAGTGTACCAGCCCCAGCATTTT. Translating it yields CASSSTVYQPQHF.

The chain links TRBV6-5 to TRBJ2-5; TRBD1 matches at 9 bases. The J call is in doubt because the DNA end fits TRBJ2-7 better. Germline CDR1 is MNHEY and CDR2 is SVGAGI. This CDR3 comprises 16 residues. The CDR3 DNA is TGTGCCAGCAGTTACTCCACGACAGGGGGGTCTTCCGAGCAGTACTTC. Its translation is CASSYSTTGGSSEQYF.

This clonotype was detected only a few times. J is TRBJ2-1 and V is TRBV29-1, with 13 bases fitting TRBD2. The germline V gene has CDR1 SQVTM and CDR2 ANQGSEA. This CDR3 region has 14 residues. The J segment lost 4 bases and the V segment lost 3 bases, leaving 0 bases of the junction unmatched. CDR3 residues: CSVEGLAGYNEQFF. Written as DNA, the CDR3 is TGCAGCGTTGAGGGACTAGCGGGATACAATGAGCAGTTCTTC.

This clonotype was counted only a few times. This chain connects TRBV20-1 to TRBJ1-2; possible D gene TRBD1, 6 bases. The germline V and J ends were trimmed by 2 bases and 7 bases, with 17 bases remaining between them. There are 14 residues in the CDR3. Germline V CDR1 and CDR2: DFQATT, SNEGSKA (reference sequence). DNA for the CDR3: TGCAGTGCTAGAACAGGGTTTAACTTTGGTGGCTACACCTTC. It yields the protein CSARTGFNFGGYTF.

The V gene is TRBV3-1, the J gene TRBJ2-7; D call uncertain. This CDR3 comprises 15 residues. Trimming took off 1 base at V and 2 bases at J, with 12 bases between the two ends. Germline CDR1 is LGHDT and CDR2 is YNNKEL (reference sequence). The CDR3 loop reads CASSQVPETTYEQYF. CDR3 nucleotides: TGTGCCAGCAGCCAAGTTCCGGAGACAACCTACGAGCAGTACTTC.

This clonotype was detected a few times. The V call is TRBV20-1, the J call TRBJ2-7, with D perhaps matching TRBD1 (6 bases). Germline V CDR1 and CDR2: DFQATT, SNEGSKA (reference sequence). There are 14 residues in the CDR3. V lost 0 bases and J 2 bases, leaving 11 bases between the germline ends. CDR3 region: CSARDVGQPYEQYF. CDR3 coding DNA: TGCAGTGCTAGAGACGTAGGACAGCCCTACGAGCAGTACTTC.

In this sample, this clonotype turned up a few times. V gene TRBV12-3 or TRBV12-4 combines with J gene TRBJ1-2; weak D call: TRBD1 (5 bases). The CDR3 is made up of 13 amino acids. With 5 bases removed from V and 2 bases from J, the gap between germline ends came to 9 bases. The CDR3 nucleotides read TGTGCCAGCAGTACAGGCTCCAACTATGGCTACACCTTC. It translates to CASSTGSNYGYTF.

This sequence joins TRBV3-1 and TRBJ2-5; 13 bases map to TRBD2. From germline, CDR1 is LGHDT and CDR2 YNNKEL (reference sequence). The CDR3 length is 18 residues. V lost 4 bases and J lost 2; bases outside the gene matches: 10. The CDR3 sequence is CASSRYSGLAGAQETQYF. The CDR3 bases are TGTGCCAGCAGCCGCTATTCCGGACTAGCGGGAGCGCAAGAGACCCAGTACTTC.

This sequence joins TRBV29-1 and TRBJ1-2; 7 bases match TRBD1. CDR1 and CDR2 (germline): SQVTM, ANQGSEA. V gave up 7 bases and J gave up 0 bases; unmatched junction bases: 5. The length of the CDR3 is 13 residues. CDR3 sequence: CSAGDSTNYGYTF. CDR3 DNA: TGCAGCGCCGGGGACAGTACTAACTATGGCTACACCTTC.

The gene calls are TRBV6-2 or TRBV6-3 and TRBJ2-5; D is uncertain. Deletions cut 6 bases from V and 2 bases from J, with 13 bases between. Per germline, CDR1 MNHEY and CDR2 SVGEGT. The CDR3 contains 14 residues. The CDR3 nucleotides read TGTGCCAGCAGCCCCGAAAGCACGCAAGAGACCCAGTACTTC. Translated, it gives CASSPESTQETQYF.

This clonotype was seen only a few times. The V and J genes are TRBV29-1 and TRBJ1-5; D perhaps matches TRBD1 (5 bases). The CDR3 totals 12 residues. Looked up from germline, CDR1 is SQVTM and CDR2 is ANQGSEA. Trimming pared 4 bases from V and 5 bases from J, leaving 9 bases between. CDR3 coding DNA: TGCAGCGTTGGTGAGGGACATCAGCCCCAGCATTTT. Translating it yields CSVGEGHQPQHF.

The V gene is TRBV5-8, the J gene TRBJ2-5; possible D gene TRBD1, 6 bases. The CDR3 runs to 15 residues. Germline V gene data show CDR1 as SGHTS and CDR2 as YDEGEE. V lost 4 bases and J 1 base, leaving 14 bases between the germline ends. The CDR3 coding sequence is TGTGCCAGCAGCCTAGGACAGAGAACCCAAGAGACCCAGTACTTC. Protein sequence: CASSLGQRTQETQYF. Full variable domain (missing parts from reference TRBV5-8 and TRBJ2-5): EAGVTQSPTHLIKTRGQQATLRCSPISGHTSVYWYQQALGLGLQFLLWYDEGEERNRGNFPPRFSGRQFPNYSSELNVNALELEDSALYLCASSLGQRTQETQYFGPGTRLLVL.

The V call is TRBV7-2, the J call TRBJ2-7; TRBD1 agrees at 8 bases. The CDR3 extends over 15 amino acids. The J segment lost 1 base and the V segment lost 5 bases, leaving 7 bases of the junction unmatched. Per the germline V gene, CDR1 is SGHTA and CDR2 is FQGNSA. This CDR3 reads CASSKTGAQSYEQYF. DNA of the CDR3: TGTGCCAGCAGCAAGACAGGGGCCCAATCCTACGAGCAGTACTTC.